This TCR beta chain emerged from a study of T cell repertoires in cytomegalovirus infection. TCRdb reanalysed the reads using MiXCR and keeps one entry per CDR3 protein. The data show roughly 280,000 distinct CDR3 sequences, with approximately 10% seen just once and less than 15% held by the top ten. Trimming stripped 3 bases from V and 4 bases from J, with 16 bases between. There are 15 residues in the CDR3. Germline loops: CDR1 LNHDA, CDR2 SQIVND (reference sequence). This clonotype has a count of ten or more. This TCR was sampled from a human donor in good health (CMV status not recorded). Some clones in this sample may be carry-over from other donors' samples. Input material: PBMCs. V usage is TRBV19 and J usage is TRBJ2-7, with D possibly matching TRBD1 (6 bases). The CDR3 bases are TGTGCCAGTAGTATTCAGGCAGGGGCGATGTACGAGCAGTACTTC. This codes for CASSIQAGAMYEQYF.